This T cell receptor (beta chain) came from a study of blood T cell repertoires in COVID-19. Per the original methods: Reference gene primer amplification yielded estimated nucleated cell counts. The protocol was immunoSEQ multiplex PCR, while the TCRdb copy is restricted to in-frame clones and leaves out a portion. Clonal size and the V and J genes are those of that table, whereas D and trimming came from the DNA. The table has around 230,000 clones, over 75% seen once; the top ten hold around 9.2%. The V segment lost 4 bases and the J segment 8 bases; nucleotides outside the gene matches: 11. Germline values: CDR1 KGHDR, CDR2 SFDVKD. The CDR3 consists of 15 residues. Adults between roughly 18 and 90 years of age took part from 24 US areas. Participants had their cohort set by participant-reported clinical history.

The chain links TRBV24-1 to TRBJ1-2; 8 nucleotides line up with TRBD1. The TCR comes from a man aged 35 to 55 who had recovered from COVID-19. Sequences were obtained from PBMCs or T cells enriched from blood (not recorded which). CDR3 amino acids: CATSDARQGIGGYTF. DNA of the CDR3: TGTGCCACCAGTGACGCAAGACAGGGGATAGGCGGCTACACCTTC.